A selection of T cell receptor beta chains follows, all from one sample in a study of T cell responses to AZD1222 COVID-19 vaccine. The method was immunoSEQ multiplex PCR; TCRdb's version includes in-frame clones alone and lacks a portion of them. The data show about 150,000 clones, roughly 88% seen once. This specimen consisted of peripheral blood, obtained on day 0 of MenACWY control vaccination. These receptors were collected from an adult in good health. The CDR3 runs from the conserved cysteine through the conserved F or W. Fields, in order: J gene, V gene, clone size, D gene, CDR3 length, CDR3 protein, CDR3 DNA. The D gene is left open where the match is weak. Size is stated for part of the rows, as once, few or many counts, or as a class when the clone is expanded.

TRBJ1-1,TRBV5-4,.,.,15,CASSSADRGNTEAFF,TGTGCCAGCAGCTCGGCGGACAGAGGAAACACTGAAGCTTTCTTT
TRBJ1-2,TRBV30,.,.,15,CAWSQRDRPVYGYTF,TGTGCCTGGAGTCAAAGGGACCGACCCGTCTATGGCTACACCTTC
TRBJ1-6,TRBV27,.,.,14,CASSFRLENSPLHF,TGTGCCAGCAGTTTCAGACTGGAGAATTCACCCCTCCACTTT
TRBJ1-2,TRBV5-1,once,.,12,CASSFENYGYTF,TGCGCCAGCAGCTTCGAAAACTATGGCTACACCTTC
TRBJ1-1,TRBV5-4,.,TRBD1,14,CASSVDRGNTEAFF,TGTGCCAGCAGCGTGGACAGGGGGAACACTGAAGCTTTCTTT
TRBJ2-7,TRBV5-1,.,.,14,CASSLGIQAYEQYF,TGCGCCAGCAGCTTAGGTATCCAGGCCTACGAGCAGTACTTC
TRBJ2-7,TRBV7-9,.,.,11,CASSPQWEQYF,TGTGCCAGCAGCCCCCAATGGGAGCAGTACTTC
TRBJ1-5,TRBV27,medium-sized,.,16,CASRPAGAYSNQPQHF,TGTGCCAGCAGACCGGCAGGAGCTTATAGCAATCAGCCCCAGCATTTT
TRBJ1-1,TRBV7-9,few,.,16,CASSDPYTGPNTEAFF,TGTGCCAGCAGCGACCCATATACAGGGCCGAACACTGAAGCTTTCTTT
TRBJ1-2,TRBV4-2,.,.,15,CASSQDRGFRSGYTF,TGTGCCAGCAGCCAAGATCGGGGGTTTAGGAGTGGCTACACCTTC
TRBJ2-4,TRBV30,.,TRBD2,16,CAWSAWTSGGAYIQYF,TGTGCCTGGAGTGCGTGGACTAGCGGGGGGGCATACATTCAGTACTTC
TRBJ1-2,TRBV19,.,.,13,CASSLGLYYGYTF,TGTGCCAGTAGTTTGGGCCTCTACTATGGCTACACCTTC
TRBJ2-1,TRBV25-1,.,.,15,CASSEYRRDNNEQFF,TGTGCCAGCAGTGAATACCGGAGGGATAACAATGAGCAGTTCTTC
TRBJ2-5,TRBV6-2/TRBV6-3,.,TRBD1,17,CASSAGTAKKKQETQYF,TGTGCCAGCAGTGCCGGGACAGCCAAAAAAAAGCAAGAGACCCAGTACTTC
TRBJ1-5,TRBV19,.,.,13,CATKQTSNQPQHF,TGTGCCACCAAACAGACTAGCAATCAGCCCCAGCATTTT
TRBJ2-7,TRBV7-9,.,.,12,CASSLQDGEQYF,TGTGCCAGCAGCTTACAAGACGGAGAGCAGTACTTC
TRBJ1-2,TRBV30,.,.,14,CAWSVGGENYGYTF,TGTGCCTGGAGTGTAGGAGGGGAAAACTATGGCTACACCTTC
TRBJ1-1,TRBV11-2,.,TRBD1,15,CASSFLTGKNTEAFF,TGTGCCAGCAGCTTCCTGACAGGGAAGAACACTGAAGCTTTCTTT
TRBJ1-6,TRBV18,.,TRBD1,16,CASSPLPGTGDSPLHF,TGTGCCAGCTCACCCCTCCCTGGGACAGGGGATTCACCCCTCCACTTT
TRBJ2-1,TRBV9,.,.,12,CASSPRGGEQFF,TGTGCCAGCAGCCCCCGGGGAGGAGAGCAGTTCTTC
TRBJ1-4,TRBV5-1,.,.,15,CASSEIGQGNEKLFF,TGCGCCAGCAGCGAGATCGGGCAGGGGAACGAAAAACTGTTTTTT
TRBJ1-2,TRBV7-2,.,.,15,CASSLDVLGGGGYTF,TGTGCCAGCAGCTTAGACGTTCTGGGTGGCGGTGGCTACACCTTC
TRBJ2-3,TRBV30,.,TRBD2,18,CAWSMGLAGGVGTDTQYF,TGTGCCTGGAGTATGGGACTAGCGGGAGGGGTTGGTACAGATACGCAGTATTTT
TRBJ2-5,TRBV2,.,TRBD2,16,CASSFGLAGVGETQYF,TGTGCCAGCAGTTTCGGACTAGCGGGGGTTGGGGAGACCCAGTACTTC
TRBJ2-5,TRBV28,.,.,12,CASRPRQETQYF,TGTGCCAGCAGACCTAGGCAAGAGACCCAGTACTTC
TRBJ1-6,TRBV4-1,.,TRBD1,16,CASSQGAGQGNSPLHF,TGCGCCAGCAGCCAAGGGGCCGGACAGGGAAATTCACCCCTCCACTTT
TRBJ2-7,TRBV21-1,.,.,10,CATPVYEQYF,TGTGCCACCCCTGTATACGAGCAGTACTTC
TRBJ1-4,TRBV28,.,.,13,CASSLANREKLFF,TGTGCCAGCAGTTTAGCCAACAGGGAAAAACTGTTTTTT
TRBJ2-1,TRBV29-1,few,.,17,CSVENLVGSTTYNEQFF,TGCAGCGTTGAAAACCTGGTCGGTAGTACAACCTACAATGAGCAGTTCTTC
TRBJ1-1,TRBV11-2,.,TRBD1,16,CASSPRTGTLNTEAFF,TGTGCCAGCAGCCCTCGGACAGGGACCCTGAACACTGAAGCTTTCTTT
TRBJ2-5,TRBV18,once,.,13,CASSPRGQETQYF,TGTGCCAGCTCACCTAGGGGTCAAGAGACCCAGTACTTC
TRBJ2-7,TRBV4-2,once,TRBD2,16,CASSQDLGGRSDEQYF,TGTGCCAGCAGCCAAGATCTGGGCGGGAGATCGGACGAGCAGTACTTC
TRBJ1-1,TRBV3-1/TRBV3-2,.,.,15,CASSQSQDGHTEAFF,TGTGCCAGCAGCCAATCCCAGGACGGCCACACTGAAGCTTTCTTT
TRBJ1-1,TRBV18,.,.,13,CASSPRLNTEAFF,TGTGCCAGCTCACCACGTCTGAACACTGAAGCTTTCTTT
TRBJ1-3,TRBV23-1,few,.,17,CASSQSRGVGPGNTIYF,TGCGCCAGCAGTCAATCACGAGGGGTCGGGCCTGGAAACACCATATATTTT
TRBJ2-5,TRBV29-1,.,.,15,CSVLRTATIQETQYF,TGCAGCGTTCTGCGGACAGCTACAATTCAAGAGACCCAGTACTTC
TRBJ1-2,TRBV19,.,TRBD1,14,CASSITDRDYGYTF,TGTGCCAGTAGTATAACAGACAGGGACTATGGCTACACCTTC
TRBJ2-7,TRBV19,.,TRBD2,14,CASSPWGGRNEQYF,TGTGCCAGTAGCCCTTGGGGGGGGAGGAACGAGCAGTACTTC
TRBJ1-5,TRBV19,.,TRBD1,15,CASSIGGQRNQPQHF,TGTGCCAGTAGTATAGGGGGACAGAGGAATCAGCCCCAGCATTTT
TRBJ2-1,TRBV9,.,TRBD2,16,CASSAGTSGIAGEQFF,TGTGCCAGCAGCGCTGGGACTAGCGGGATTGCGGGTGAGCAGTTCTTC
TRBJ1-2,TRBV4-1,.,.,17,CASSQPPSYGGGDGYTF,TGCGCCAGCAGCCAACCCCCCAGCTACGGGGGGGGCGATGGCTACACCTTC
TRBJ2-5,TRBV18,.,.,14,CASSPQPDGVTQYF,TGTGCCAGCTCACCTCAACCTGACGGGGTTACCCAGTACTTC
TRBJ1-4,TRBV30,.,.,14,CAWSEGPTNEKLFF,TGTGCCTGGAGTGAAGGACCAACTAATGAAAAACTGTTTTTT
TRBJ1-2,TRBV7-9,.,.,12,CASSLGDLGYTF,TGTGCCAGCAGCTTAGGGGACCTTGGCTACACCTTC
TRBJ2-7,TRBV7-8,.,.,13,CASSLAGTYEQYF,TGTGCCAGCAGCTTAGCCGGGACCTACGAGCAGTACTTC
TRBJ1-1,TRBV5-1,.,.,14,CASSLGGTNTEAFF,TGCGCCAGCAGCTTGGGGGGGACAAACACTGAAGCTTTCTTT
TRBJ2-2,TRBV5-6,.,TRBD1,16,CASSGQGRWDTGELFF,TGTGCCAGCAGCGGACAGGGGAGGTGGGACACCGGGGAGCTGTTTTTT
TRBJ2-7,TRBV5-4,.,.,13,CASSFATAYEQYF,TGTGCCAGCAGCTTCGCGACAGCCTACGAGCAGTACTTC
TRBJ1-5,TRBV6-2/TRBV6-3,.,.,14,CASSYSIAVQPQHF,TGTGCCAGCAGTTACTCTATTGCGGTTCAGCCCCAGCATTTT
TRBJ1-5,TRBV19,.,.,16,CASSIGVGYSNQPQHF,TGTGCCAGTAGTATAGGTGTGGGGTATAGCAATCAGCCCCAGCATTTT
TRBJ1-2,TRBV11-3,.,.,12,CASSLGDRGDTF,TGTGCCAGCAGCTTAGGGGACCGTGGCGACACCTTC
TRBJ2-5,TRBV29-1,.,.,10,CSVGQETQYF,TGCAGCGTTGGACAAGAGACCCAGTACTTC
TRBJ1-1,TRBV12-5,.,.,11,CASGPGFEAFF,TGTGCTAGTGGTCCCGGATTCGAAGCTTTCTTT
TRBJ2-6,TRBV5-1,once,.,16,CASSLAAVSGANVLTF,TGCGCCAGCAGCTTGGCGGCCGTCTCTGGGGCCAACGTCCTGACTTTC